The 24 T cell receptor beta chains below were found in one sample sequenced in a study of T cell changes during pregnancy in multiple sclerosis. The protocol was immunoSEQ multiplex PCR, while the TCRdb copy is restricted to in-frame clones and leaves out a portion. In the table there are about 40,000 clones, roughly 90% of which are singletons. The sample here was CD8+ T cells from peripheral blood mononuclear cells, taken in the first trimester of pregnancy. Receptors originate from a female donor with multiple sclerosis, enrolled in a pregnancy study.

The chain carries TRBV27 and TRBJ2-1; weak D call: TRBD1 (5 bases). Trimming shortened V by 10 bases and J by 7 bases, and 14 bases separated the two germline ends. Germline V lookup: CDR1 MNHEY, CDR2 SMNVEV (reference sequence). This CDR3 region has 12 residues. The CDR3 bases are TGTGCCACCAACACAGGTCTTAATGAGCAGTTCTTC. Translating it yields CATNTGLNEQFF.

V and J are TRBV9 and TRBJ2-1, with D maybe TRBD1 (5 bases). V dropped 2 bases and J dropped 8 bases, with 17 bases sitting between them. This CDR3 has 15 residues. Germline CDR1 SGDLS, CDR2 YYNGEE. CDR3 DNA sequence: TGTGCCAGCAGCGTTGATTTGATTGGGGCTGATGAGCAGTTCTTC. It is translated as CASSVDLIGADEQFF.

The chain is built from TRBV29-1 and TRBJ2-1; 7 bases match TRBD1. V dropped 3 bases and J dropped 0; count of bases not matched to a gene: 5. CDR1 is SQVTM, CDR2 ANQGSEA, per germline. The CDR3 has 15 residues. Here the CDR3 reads CSVEDRRRSYNEQFF. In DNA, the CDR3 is TGCAGCGTTGAGGACAGGAGACGCTCCTACAATGAGCAGTTCTTC.

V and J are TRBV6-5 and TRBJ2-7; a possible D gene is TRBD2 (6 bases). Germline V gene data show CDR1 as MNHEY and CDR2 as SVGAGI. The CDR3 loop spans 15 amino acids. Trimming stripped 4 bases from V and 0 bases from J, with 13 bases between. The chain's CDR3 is CASSSDRRASYEQYF. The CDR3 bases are TGTGCCAGCAGTTCGGATCGGAGGGCCTCCTACGAGCAGTACTTC.

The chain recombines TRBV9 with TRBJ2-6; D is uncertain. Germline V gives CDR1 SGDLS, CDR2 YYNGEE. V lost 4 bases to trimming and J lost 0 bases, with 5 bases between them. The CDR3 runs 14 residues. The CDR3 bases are TGTGCCAGCAGCTCGTACTCTGGGGCCAACGTCCTGACTTTC. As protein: CASSSYSGANVLTF.

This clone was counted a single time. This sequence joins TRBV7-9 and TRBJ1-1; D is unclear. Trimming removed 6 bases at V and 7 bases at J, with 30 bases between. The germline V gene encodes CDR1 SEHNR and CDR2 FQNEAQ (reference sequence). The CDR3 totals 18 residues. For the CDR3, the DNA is TGTGCCAGCAGTTTCCCAAAGGGCATCGGGGAGGCGTGGGTTGAAGCTTTCTTT. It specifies CASSFPKGIGEAWVEAFF.

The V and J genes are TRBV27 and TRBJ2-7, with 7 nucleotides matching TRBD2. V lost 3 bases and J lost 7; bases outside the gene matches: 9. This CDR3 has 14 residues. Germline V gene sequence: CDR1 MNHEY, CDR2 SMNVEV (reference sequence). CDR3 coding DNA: TGTGCCAGCAGTTTGGGACTACTCCTCGGGGAGCAGTACTTC. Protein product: CASSLGLLLGEQYF.

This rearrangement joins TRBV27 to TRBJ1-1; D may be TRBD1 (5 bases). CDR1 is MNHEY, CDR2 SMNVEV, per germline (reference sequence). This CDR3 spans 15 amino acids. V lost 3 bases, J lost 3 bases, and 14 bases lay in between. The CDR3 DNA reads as TGTGCCAGCAGTTTTAGGACCCCAGGGTACACTGAAGCTTTCTTT. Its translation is CASSFRTPGYTEAFF.

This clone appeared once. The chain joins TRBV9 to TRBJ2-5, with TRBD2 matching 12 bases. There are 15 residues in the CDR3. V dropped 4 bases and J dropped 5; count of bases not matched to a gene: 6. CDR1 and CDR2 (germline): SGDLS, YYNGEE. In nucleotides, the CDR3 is TGTGCCAGCAGCCCTAGCGGGGGGGAATCGGAGACCCAGTACTTC. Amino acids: CASSPSGGESETQYF.

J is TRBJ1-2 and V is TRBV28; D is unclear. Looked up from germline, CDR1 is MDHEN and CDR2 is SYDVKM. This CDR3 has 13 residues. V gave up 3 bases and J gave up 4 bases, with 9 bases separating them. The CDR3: CASSFSFPYGYTF. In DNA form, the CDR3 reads TGTGCCAGCAGTTTCTCGTTTCCCTATGGCTACACCTTC.

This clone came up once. The CDR3 DNA follows: TGTGCCAGCAGCGTAGTCGGGAACAATGAGCAGTTCTTC. Its translation: CASSVVGNNEQFF. The chain recombines TRBV9 with TRBJ2-1; perhaps TRBD2 as D (5 bases). V lost 0 bases, J lost 5 bases, and 6 bases lay in between. This CDR3 comprises 13 residues. CDR1 is SGDLS and CDR2 is YYNGEE in the germline V gene.

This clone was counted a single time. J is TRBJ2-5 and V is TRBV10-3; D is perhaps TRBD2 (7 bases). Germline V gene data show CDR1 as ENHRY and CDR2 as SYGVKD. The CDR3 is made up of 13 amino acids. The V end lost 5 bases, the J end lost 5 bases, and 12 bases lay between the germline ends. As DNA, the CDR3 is TGTGCCATCAGTACGGGGGGCGTGGAGACCCAGTACTTC. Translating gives CAISTGGVETQYF.

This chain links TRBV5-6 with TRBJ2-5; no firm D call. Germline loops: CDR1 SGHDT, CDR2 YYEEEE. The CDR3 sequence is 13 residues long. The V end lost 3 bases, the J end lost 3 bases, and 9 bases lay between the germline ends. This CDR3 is CASSSTTEETQYF. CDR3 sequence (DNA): TGTGCCAGCAGCTCTACCACCGAAGAGACCCAGTACTTC. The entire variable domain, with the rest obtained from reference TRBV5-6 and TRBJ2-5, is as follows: DAGVTQSPTHLIKTRGQQVTLRCSPKSGHDTVSWYQQALGQGPQFIFQYYEEEERQRGNFPDRFSGHQFPNYSSELNVNALLLGDSALYLCASSSTTEETQYFGPGTRLLVL.

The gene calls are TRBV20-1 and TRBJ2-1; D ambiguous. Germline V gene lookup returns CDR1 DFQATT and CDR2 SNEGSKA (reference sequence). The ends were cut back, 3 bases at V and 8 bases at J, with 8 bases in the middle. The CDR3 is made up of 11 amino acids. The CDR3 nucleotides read TGCAGTGCTAGCTACTTGGATGAGCAGTTCTTC. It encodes CSASYLDEQFF.

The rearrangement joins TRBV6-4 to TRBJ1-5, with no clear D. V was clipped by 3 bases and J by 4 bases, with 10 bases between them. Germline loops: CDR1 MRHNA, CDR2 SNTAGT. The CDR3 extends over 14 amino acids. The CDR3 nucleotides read TGTGCCAGCAGTGAGCGGGGAGAGAATCAGCCCCAGCATTTT. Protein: CASSERGENQPQHF.

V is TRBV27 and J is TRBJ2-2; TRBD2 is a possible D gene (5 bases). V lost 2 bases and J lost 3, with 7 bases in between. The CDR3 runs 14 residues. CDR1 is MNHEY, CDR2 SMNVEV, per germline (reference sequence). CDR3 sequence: CASSLMEDTGELFF. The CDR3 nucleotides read TGTGCCAGCAGTTTAATGGAGGACACCGGGGAGCTGTTTTTT.

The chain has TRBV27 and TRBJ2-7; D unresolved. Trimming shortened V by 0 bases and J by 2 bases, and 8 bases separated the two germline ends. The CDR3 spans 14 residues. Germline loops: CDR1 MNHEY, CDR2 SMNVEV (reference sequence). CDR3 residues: CASSLSSTAYEQYF. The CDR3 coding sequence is TGTGCCAGCAGTTTATCCTCAACAGCCTACGAGCAGTACTTC.

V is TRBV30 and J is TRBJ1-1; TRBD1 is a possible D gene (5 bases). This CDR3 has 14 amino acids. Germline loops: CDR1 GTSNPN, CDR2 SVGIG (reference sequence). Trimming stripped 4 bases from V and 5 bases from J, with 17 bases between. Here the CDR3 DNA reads TGTGCCTGGACCGGTGGACACGGGGGAACTGAAGCTTTCTTT. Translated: CAWTGGHGGTEAFF.

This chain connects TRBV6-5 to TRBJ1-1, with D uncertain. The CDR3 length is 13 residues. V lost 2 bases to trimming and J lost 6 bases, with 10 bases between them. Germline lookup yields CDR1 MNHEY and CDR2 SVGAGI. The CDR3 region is CASSYTSGAEAFF. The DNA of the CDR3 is TGTGCCAGCAGTTACACATCAGGCGCTGAAGCTTTCTTT.

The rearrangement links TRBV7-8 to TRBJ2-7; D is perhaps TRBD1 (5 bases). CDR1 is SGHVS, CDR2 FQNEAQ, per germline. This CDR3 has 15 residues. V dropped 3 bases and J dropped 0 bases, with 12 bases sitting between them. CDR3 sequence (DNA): TGTGCCAGCAGCTTCAGGGTGCCGAACTCCTACGAGCAGTACTTC. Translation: CASSFRVPNSYEQYF.

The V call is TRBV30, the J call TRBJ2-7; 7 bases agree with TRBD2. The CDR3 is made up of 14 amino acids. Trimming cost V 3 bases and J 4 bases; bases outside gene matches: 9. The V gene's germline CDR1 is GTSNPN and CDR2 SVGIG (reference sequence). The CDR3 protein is CAWRPGTTAYEQYF. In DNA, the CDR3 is TGTGCCTGGAGGCCCGGGACTACTGCTTACGAGCAGTACTTC.

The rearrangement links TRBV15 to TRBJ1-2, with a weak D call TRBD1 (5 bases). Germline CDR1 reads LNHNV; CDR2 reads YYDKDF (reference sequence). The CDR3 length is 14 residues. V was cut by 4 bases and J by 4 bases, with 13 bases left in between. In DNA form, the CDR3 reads TGTGCCACCAGCACCTCGGGGGGGGTCTATGGCTACACCTTC. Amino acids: CATSTSGGVYGYTF.

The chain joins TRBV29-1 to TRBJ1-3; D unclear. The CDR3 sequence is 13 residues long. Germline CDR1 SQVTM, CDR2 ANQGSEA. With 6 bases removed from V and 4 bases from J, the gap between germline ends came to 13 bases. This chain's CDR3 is CSVPGESGNTIYF. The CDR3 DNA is TGCAGCGTCCCCGGGGAGTCCGGAAACACCATATATTTT.

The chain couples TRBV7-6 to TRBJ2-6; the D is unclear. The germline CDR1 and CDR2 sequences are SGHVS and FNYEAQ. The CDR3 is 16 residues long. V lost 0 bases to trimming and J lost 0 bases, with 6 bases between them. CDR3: CASSLAGHSGANVLTF. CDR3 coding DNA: TGTGCCAGCAGCTTAGCTGGCCACTCTGGGGCCAACGTCCTGACTTTC. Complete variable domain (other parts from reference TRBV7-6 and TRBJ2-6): GAGVSQSPRYKVTKRGQDVALRCDPISGHVSLYWYRQALGQGPEFLTYFNYEAQQDKSGLPNDRFSAERPEGSISTLTIQRTEQRDSAMYRCASSLAGHSGANVLTFGAGSRLTVL.